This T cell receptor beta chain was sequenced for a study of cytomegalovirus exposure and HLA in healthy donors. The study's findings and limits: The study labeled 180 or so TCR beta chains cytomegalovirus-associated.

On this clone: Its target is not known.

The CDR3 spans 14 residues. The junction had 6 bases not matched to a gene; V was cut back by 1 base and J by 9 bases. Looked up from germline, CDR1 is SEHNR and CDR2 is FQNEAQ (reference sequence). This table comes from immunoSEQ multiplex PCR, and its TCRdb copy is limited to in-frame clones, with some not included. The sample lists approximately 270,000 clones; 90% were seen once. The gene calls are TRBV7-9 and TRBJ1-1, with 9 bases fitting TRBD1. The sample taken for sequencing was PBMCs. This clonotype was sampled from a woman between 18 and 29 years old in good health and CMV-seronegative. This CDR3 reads CASSLGGQGPQAFF. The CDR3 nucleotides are TGTGCCAGCAGCTTAGGGGGACAGGGCCCCCAAGCTTTCTTT.